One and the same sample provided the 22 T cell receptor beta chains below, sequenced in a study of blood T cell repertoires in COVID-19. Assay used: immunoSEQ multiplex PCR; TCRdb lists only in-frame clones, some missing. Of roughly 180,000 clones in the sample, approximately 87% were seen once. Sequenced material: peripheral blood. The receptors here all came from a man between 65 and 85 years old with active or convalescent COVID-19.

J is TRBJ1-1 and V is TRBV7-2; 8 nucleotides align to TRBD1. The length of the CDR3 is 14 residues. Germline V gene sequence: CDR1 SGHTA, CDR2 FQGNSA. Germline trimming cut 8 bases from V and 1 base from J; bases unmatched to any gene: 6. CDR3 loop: CASLRQGTNTEAFF. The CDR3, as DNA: TGTGCCAGCCTCCGACAGGGGACGAACACTGAAGCTTTCTTT.

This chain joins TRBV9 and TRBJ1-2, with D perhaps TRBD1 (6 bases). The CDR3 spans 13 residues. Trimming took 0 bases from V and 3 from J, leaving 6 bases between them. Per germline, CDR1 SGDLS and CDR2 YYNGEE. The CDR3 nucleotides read TGTGCCAGCAGCGTAGCAGGGGACTATGGCTACACCTTC. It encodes CASSVAGDYGYTF.

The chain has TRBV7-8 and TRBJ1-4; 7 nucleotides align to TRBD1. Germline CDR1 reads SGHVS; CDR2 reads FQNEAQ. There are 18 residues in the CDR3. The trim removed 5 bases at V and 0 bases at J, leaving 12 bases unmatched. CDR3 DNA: TGTGCCAGCAGCCCAGACAGGGCTTGGACCGCAACTAATGAAAAACTGTTTTTT. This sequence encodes CASSPDRAWTATNEKLFF. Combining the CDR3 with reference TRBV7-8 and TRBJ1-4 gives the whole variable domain GAGVSQSPRYKVAKRGQDVALRCDPISGHVSLFWYQQALGQGPEFLTYFQNEAQLDKSGLPSDRFFAERPEGSVSTLKIQRTQQEDSAVYLCASSPDRAWTATNEKLFFGSGTQLSVL.

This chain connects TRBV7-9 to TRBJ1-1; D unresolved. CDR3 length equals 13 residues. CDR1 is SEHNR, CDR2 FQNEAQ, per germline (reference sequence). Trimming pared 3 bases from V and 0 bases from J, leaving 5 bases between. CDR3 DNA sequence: TGTGCCAGCAGCTTGTCCTTGAACACTGAAGCTTTCTTT. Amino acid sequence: CASSLSLNTEAFF.

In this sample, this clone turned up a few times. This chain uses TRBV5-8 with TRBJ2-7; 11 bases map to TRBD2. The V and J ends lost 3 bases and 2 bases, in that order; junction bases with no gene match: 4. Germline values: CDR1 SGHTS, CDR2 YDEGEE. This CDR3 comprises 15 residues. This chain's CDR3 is CASSWGLAATYEQYF. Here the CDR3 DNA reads TGTGCCAGCAGCTGGGGACTAGCGGCCACCTACGAGCAGTACTTC.

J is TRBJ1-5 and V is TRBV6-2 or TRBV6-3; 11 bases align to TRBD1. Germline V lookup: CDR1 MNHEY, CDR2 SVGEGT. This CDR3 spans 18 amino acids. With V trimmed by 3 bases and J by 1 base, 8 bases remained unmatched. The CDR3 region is CASSYTGQGARSNQPQHF. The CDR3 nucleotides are TGTGCCAGCAGTTATACCGGACAGGGGGCGCGGAGCAATCAGCCCCAGCATTTT.

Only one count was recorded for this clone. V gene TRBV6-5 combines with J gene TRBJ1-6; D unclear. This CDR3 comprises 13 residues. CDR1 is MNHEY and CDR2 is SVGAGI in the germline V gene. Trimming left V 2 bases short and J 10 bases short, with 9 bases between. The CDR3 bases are TGTGCCAGCAGTTACCAGGTGCTCTCACCCCTCCACTTT. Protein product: CASSYQVLSPLHF.

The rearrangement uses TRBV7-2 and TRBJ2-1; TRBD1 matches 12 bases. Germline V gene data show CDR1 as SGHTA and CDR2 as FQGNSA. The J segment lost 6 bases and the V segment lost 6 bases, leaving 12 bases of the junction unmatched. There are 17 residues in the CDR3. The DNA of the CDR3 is TGTGCCAGCAGTTTTACCTCCGGGACAGGGGGCATCAATGAGCAGTTCTTC. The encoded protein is CASSFTSGTGGINEQFF.

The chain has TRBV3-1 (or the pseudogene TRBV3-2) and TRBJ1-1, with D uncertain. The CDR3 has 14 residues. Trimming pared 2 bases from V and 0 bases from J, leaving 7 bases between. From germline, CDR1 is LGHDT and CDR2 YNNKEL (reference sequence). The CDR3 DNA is TGTGCCAGCAGCCAATTTTATATGAACACTGAAGCTTTCTTT. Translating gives CASSQFYMNTEAFF.

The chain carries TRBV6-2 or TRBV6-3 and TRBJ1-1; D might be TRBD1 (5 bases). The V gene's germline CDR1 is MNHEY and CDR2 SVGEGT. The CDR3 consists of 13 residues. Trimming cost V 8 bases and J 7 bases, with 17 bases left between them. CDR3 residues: CASRPRARGEAFF. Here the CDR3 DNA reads TGTGCCAGCCGCCCGAGAGCTAGGGGTGAAGCTTTCTTT.

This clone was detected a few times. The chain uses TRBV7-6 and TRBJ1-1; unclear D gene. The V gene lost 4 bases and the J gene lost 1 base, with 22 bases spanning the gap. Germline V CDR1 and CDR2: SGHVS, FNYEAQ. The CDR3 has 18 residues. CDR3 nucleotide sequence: TGTGCCAGCAGCTCCATACGAATGGCGCGAGGTGGGAACACTGAAGCTTTCTTT. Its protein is CASSSIRMARGGNTEAFF.

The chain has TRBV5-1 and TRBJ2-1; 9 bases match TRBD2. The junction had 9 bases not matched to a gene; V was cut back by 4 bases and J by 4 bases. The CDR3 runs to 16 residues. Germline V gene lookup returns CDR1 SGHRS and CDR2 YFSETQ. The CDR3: CASSPQREASYNEQFF. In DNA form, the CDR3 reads TGCGCCAGCAGCCCCCAGCGGGAGGCCTCATACAATGAGCAGTTCTTC.

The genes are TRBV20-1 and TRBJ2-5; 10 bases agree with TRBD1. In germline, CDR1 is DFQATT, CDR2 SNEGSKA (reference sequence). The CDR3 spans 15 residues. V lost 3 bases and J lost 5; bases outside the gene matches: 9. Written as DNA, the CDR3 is TGCAGTGCTAGTGGGGGACAGGGGTCCGGGGAGACCCAGTACTTC. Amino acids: CSASGGQGSGETQYF.

The CDR3 sequence: CASRPSVGGVAEQYF. As DNA, the CDR3 is TGTGCCAGCAGGCCCAGTGTGGGAGGGGTGGCCGAGCAGTACTTC. V usage is TRBV5-5 and J usage is TRBJ2-7; 7 bases are shared with TRBD2. Germline V lookup: CDR1 SGHKS, CDR2 YYEKEE (reference sequence). There are 15 residues in the CDR3. V lost 5 bases, J lost 6 bases, and 14 bases stayed unmatched.

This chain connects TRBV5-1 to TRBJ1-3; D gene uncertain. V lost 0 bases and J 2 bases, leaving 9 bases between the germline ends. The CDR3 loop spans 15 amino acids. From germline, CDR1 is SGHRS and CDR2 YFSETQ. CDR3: CASSLAGAPGNTIYF. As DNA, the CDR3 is TGCGCCAGCAGCTTGGCGGGAGCTCCTGGAAACACCATATATTTT.

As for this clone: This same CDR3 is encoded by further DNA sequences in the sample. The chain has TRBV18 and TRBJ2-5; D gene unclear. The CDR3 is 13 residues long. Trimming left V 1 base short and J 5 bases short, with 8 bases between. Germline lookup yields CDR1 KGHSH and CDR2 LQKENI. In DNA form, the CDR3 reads TGTGCCAGCTCACCACGGAGCGTTGAGACCCAGTACTTC. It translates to CASSPRSVETQYF.

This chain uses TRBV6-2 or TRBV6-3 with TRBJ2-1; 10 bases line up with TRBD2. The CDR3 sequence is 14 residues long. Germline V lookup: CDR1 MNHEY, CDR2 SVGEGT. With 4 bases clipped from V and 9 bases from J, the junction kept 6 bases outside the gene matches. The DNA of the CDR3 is TGTGCCAGCAGTTGGGCTAGCGGGAGATTTGAGCAGTTCTTC. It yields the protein CASSWASGRFEQFF.

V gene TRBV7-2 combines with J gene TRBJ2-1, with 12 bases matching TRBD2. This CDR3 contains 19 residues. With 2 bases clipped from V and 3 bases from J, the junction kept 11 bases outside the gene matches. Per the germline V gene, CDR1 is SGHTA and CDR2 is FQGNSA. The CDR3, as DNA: TGTGCCAGCAGCTTATTGACAGGGACTAGCGGGCCCTACTACAATGAGCAGTTCTTC. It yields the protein CASSLLTGTSGPYYNEQFF. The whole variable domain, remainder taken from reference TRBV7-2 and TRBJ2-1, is GAGVSQSPSNKVTEKGKDVELRCDPISGHTALYWYRQSLGQGLEFLIYFQGNSAPDKSGLPSDRFSAERTGGSVSTLTIQRTQQEDSAVYLCASSLLTGTSGPYYNEQFFGPGTRLTVL.

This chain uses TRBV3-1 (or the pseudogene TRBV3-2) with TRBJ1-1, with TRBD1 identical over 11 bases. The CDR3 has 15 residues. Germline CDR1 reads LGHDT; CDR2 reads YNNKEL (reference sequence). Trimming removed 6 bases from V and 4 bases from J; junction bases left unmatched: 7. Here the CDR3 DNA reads TGTGCCAGCAGGGGGACAGGGGGTTCGGGCACTGAAGCTTTCTTT. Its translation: CASRGTGGSGTEAFF.

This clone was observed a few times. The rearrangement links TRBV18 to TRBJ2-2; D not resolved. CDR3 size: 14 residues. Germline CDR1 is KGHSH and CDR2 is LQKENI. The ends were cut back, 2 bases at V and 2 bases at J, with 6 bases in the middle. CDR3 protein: CASSPERNTGELFF. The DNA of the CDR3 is TGTGCCAGCTCACCAGAGAGAAACACCGGGGAGCTGTTTTTT.

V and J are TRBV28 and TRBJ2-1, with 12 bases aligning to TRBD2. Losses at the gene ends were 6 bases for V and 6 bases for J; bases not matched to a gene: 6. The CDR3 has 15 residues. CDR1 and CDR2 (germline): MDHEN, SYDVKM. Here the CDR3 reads CASRGGLAGSNEQFF. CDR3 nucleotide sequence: TGTGCCAGCAGGGGGGGACTAGCGGGTTCCAATGAGCAGTTCTTC.

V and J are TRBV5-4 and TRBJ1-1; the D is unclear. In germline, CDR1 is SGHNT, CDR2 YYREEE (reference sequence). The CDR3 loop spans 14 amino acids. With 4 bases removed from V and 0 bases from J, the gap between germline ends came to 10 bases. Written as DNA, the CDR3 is TGTGCCAGCAGCCAAGACATGTTGAACACTGAAGCTTTCTTT. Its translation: CASSQDMLNTEAFF.